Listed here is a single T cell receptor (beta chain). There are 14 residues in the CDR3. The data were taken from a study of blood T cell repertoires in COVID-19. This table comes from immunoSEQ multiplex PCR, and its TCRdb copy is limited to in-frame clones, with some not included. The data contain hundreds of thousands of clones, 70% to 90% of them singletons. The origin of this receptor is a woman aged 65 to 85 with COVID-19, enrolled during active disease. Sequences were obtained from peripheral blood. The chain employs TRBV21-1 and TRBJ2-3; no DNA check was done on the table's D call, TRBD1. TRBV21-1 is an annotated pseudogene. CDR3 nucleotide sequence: TGTGCCAGCAGCCCACAGGGCAGCACAGATACGCAGTATTTT. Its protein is CASSPQGSTDTQYF.